The 23 T cell receptor beta chains below were found in one sample sequenced in a study of CXCR3-negative and CXCR3-positive naive CD8 T cells. Libraries of TRB cDNA were made by 5' RACE and carried UMIs. Following a re-call of the 5' RACE reads, TCRdb has one entry per CDR3 protein and lacks DNA. The sample's table shows about 130,000 distinct CDR3 sequences. Sequencing was carried out using naive CXCR3- CD8+ T cells from blood. Subset in this sample: CD45RO-CCR7+CD27+CD95- naive CD8+ T cells lacking CXCR3 (TNR3-). The receptors were gathered from a human donor in good health. Some clones in this sample may be carry-over from other donors' samples.

V gene TRBV11-2 combines with J gene TRBJ2-5; TCRdb reports TRBD1, a call that lacks DNA to check it against. CDR3 length: 17 residues. Germline CDR1 is SGHAT and CDR2 is FQNNGV. This chain's CDR3 is CASSLDPRQGWRETQYF. Variable domain in full (rest from reference TRBV11-2 and TRBJ2-5): EAGVAQSPRYKIIEKRQSVAFWCNPISGHATLYWYQQILGQGPKLLIQFQNNGVVDDSQLPKDRFSAERLKGVDSTLKIQPAKLEDSAVYLCASSLDPRQGWRETQYFGPGTRLLVL.

V gene TRBV14 combines with J gene TRBJ2-6; checking the TCRdb D call of TRBD2 is not possible without DNA. Per germline, CDR1 SGHDN and CDR2 FVKESK. The CDR3 runs 18 residues. The CDR3 loop reads CASSRGGPPLSGANVLTF.

The rearrangement links TRBV5-1 to TRBJ2-2. The CDR3 spans 16 residues. Germline lookup yields CDR1 SGHRS and CDR2 YFSETQ. The CDR3 loop is CASSLDRHPNTGELFF.

The chain joins TRBV2 to TRBJ2-7; TCRdb picks TRBD1, but there is no DNA to check that call. Germline loops: CDR1 SNHLY, CDR2 FYNNEI. The CDR3 runs 16 residues. This chain's CDR3 is CASSNLRGQDPYEQYF.

The rearrangement links TRBV11-2 to TRBJ2-1. Germline CDR1 reads SGHAT; CDR2 reads FQNNGV. The CDR3 has 15 residues. CDR3 residues: CASSLARGQYNEQFF.

The chain combines TRBV12-3 or TRBV12-4 with TRBJ2-1; the D gene TCRdb calls, TRBD2, cannot be checked with no DNA. This CDR3 is built from 17 residues. This CDR3 is CASSISGLAGDYNEQFF.

The rearrangement links TRBV20-1 to TRBJ2-7; with no DNA, the TCRdb D assignment of TRBD2 cannot be verified. Germline lookup yields CDR1 DFQATT and CDR2 SNEGSKA (reference sequence). CDR3 size: 15 residues. CDR3: CSAKGLAGGSYEQYF.

The chain employs TRBV28 and TRBJ2-1; with no DNA, the TCRdb D assignment of TRBD2 cannot be verified. CDR1 and CDR2 (germline): MDHEN, SYDVKM. This CDR3 has 15 amino acids. Here the CDR3 reads CASSFLGSRDNEQFF.

V is TRBV9 and J is TRBJ2-1; the D call from TCRdb, TRBD2, cannot be confirmed without DNA. Looked up from germline, CDR1 is SGDLS and CDR2 is YYNGEE. This CDR3 has 16 amino acids. Here the CDR3 reads CASSVGLAGAYNEQFF.

The J gene is TRBJ1-1, the V gene TRBV11-2. The CDR3 contains 14 residues. Germline V gene sequence: CDR1 SGHAT, CDR2 FQNNGV. CDR3 sequence: CASSFGQLNTEAFF.

The chain employs TRBV28 and TRBJ2-7; the D call from TCRdb, TRBD2, cannot be confirmed without DNA. The CDR3 totals 13 residues. Looked up from germline, CDR1 is MDHEN and CDR2 is SYDVKM. The CDR3 region is CASSLRAAYEQYF.

The chain employs TRBV29-1 and TRBJ2-5. Germline values: CDR1 SQVTM, CDR2 ANQGSEA. This CDR3 region has 14 residues. This CDR3 reads CSVEEGWEQETQYF.

V and J are TRBV7-6 and TRBJ1-1; absent DNA, TCRdb's TRBD1 call cannot be checked. There are 14 residues in the CDR3. CDR1 and CDR2 (germline): SGHVS, FNYEAQ. CDR3: CASSRAGESTEAFF.

V and J are TRBV29-1 and TRBJ2-7. The CDR3 has 14 amino acids. In germline, CDR1 is SQVTM, CDR2 ANQGSEA. CDR3 in amino acids: CSVESWSPSYEQYF.

CDR3 sequence reads: CSARDIEVYEQYF. This sequence joins TRBV20-1 and TRBJ2-7. In germline, CDR1 is DFQATT, CDR2 SNEGSKA (reference sequence). The CDR3 length is 13 residues.

This chain connects TRBV7-8 to TRBJ2-2. CDR1 is SGHVS and CDR2 is FQNEAQ in the germline V gene. CDR3 size: 15 residues. The CDR3 sequence is CASSLVQGFAGELFF.

The CDR3 loop is CASSENTGVYNEQFF. The rearrangement joins TRBV6-4 to TRBJ2-1; TCRdb's assignment of TRBD1 cannot be checked, as there is no DNA. The CDR3 spans 15 residues. Germline CDR1 and CDR2: MRHNA and SNTAGT.

The chain uses TRBV4-3 and TRBJ2-7; as DNA is missing, the TRBD2 call by TCRdb cannot be tested. The length of the CDR3 is 16 residues. Germline CDR1 reads LGHNA; CDR2 reads YSLEER. This CDR3 is CASSQDRLAGPYEQYF.

This chain's CDR3 is CASSPGRVQLYNEQFF. The gene calls are TRBV9 and TRBJ2-1; the TCRdb call, TRBD1, lacks DNA for checking. Germline assignment: CDR1 SGDLS and CDR2 YYNGEE. CDR3 size: 16 residues.

The chain combines TRBV10-3 with TRBJ2-7; TCRdb calls TRBD2, which cannot be checked without DNA. Germline CDR1 reads ENHRY; CDR2 reads SYGVKD. This CDR3 has 17 amino acids. CDR3 region: CAISAHPERESPYEQYF.

The J gene is TRBJ2-1, the V gene TRBV7-9. This CDR3 spans 12 amino acids. Germline V gene lookup returns CDR1 SEHNR and CDR2 FQNEAQ (reference sequence). CDR3 sequence: CASSNRLGEQFF.

The V call is TRBV28, the J call TRBJ1-5; TCRdb names TRBD1, which stays unverified in the absence of DNA. The CDR3 covers 15 residues. CDR1 is MDHEN, CDR2 SYDVKM, per germline. CDR3 region: CASSTPGQGAQTQHF.

The chain combines TRBV7-9 with TRBJ2-3; absent DNA, TCRdb's TRBD2 call cannot be checked. Germline loops: CDR1 SEHNR, CDR2 FQNEAQ (reference sequence). CDR3 length: 19 amino acids. This CDR3 is CASSSVRGSGGGAADTQYF.